The clone carrying this T cell receptor (beta chain) was counted between two and nine times. Its matching antigen is unknown. The CDR3 runs to 13 residues. Looked up from germline, CDR1 is SQVTM and CDR2 is ANQGSEA. The ends were cut back, 7 bases at V and 6 bases at J, with 15 bases in the middle. The data derive from a study of shared clonotypes between healthy human individuals. Original processing notes: Junction-only immunoSEQ sequences carried no quality scores, so filtering differed. Repertoires were generated with immunoSEQ multiplex PCR, while TCRdb's copy carries only in-frame clones and drops some. V and J calls and clone size follow that table, whereas D and trimming were derived from the DNA. This table has roughly 400,000 clones, around 96% appearing once. Study observations and caveats: Memory subsets generally showed smaller estimated richness than naive subsets did. Among non-shared clonotypes, generation probabilities were lower than among those shared by all four donors. Between a handful of donors, naive CD4 clonotypes were shared at a level of about 5%.

The sequence came from a man aged 25-40 years in good health. The chain is built from TRBV29-1 and TRBJ1-4, with D perhaps matching TRBD1 (5 bases). Sequencing was carried out using memory CD8+ T cells sorted from blood. The subset: CD45RO+ cells pooled with CCR7-negative TemRA cells. The CDR3 reads CSALNGGDEKLFF. The CDR3 bases are TGCAGCGCCCTGAACGGGGGGGATGAAAAACTGTTTTTT.